These T cell receptor beta chains were read from a single sample in a study of cytomegalovirus exposure and HLA in healthy donors. Libraries were prepared by immunoSEQ multiplex PCR; TCRdb keeps only in-frame clonotypes and omits some of them. Of over 200,000 clones in the sample, approximately 82% were seen once. The material sequenced was PBMCs. These receptors were collected from a woman between 40 and 50 years old in good health and CMV-seronegative. Both conserved end residues are trimmed from each CDR3. Fields, in order: CDR3 protein, J gene, V gene, clone size. For some rows the clone size is stated as once, few or many, or as a class when expanded; others skip it.

CDR3: ASRTGSQTQY
J: TRBJ2-5
V: TRBV2
size: -

CDR3: SVEVSSNTEAF
J: TRBJ1-1
V: TRBV29-1
size: -

CDR3: ASSADQGGGGELF
J: TRBJ2-2
V: TRBV2
size: -

CDR3: ASSEAGVDSPLH
J: TRBJ1-6
V: TRBV25-1
size: few

CDR3: ASSSAGTGGEQY
J: -
V: TRBV6-6
size: -

CDR3: ASSLAASGAETQY
J: TRBJ2-5
V: TRBV5-1
size: -

CDR3: ASSRDRSPNYGYT
J: TRBJ1-2
V: TRBV6-1
size: few

CDR3: AWSGGQDNQPQH
J: TRBJ1-5
V: TRBV30
size: -

CDR3: ASSLLGTGETQY
J: TRBJ2-5
V: TRBV27
size: -

CDR3: ASSLYQGGTGELF
J: TRBJ2-2
V: TRBV27
size: -

CDR3: ASSPGAGAGDEQF
J: TRBJ2-1
V: TRBV5-1
size: -

CDR3: ATSRDVQVSSYEQY
J: TRBJ2-7
V: TRBV15
size: -

CDR3: ASSLVGRSHYEQY
J: TRBJ2-7
V: TRBV5-1
size: -

CDR3: ASSVAGTGLSGYT
J: TRBJ1-2
V: TRBV9
size: -

CDR3: ASSLPGQGGNSPLH
J: TRBJ1-6
V: TRBV11-3
size: once

CDR3: SSTPGSEKLF
J: TRBJ1-4
V: TRBV7-9
size: -

CDR3: SVRGTGQETQY
J: TRBJ2-5
V: TRBV29-1
size: -

CDR3: ASSPGRDYEQY
J: TRBJ2-7
V: TRBV18
size: -

CDR3: ASFDRGYEKLF
J: TRBJ1-4
V: TRBV2
size: -

CDR3: ASSWQGPNASPLH
J: TRBJ1-6
V: TRBV28
size: -

CDR3: ASSYSAVKTQY
J: TRBJ2-5
V: TRBV6-5
size: -

CDR3: ASSLAFDREVEAF
J: TRBJ1-1
V: TRBV5-1
size: -

CDR3: ASSYFPFSGGGEAF
J: TRBJ1-1
V: TRBV6-5
size: few

CDR3: ASSEPGQGVLGELF
J: TRBJ2-2
V: TRBV6-1
size: -

CDR3: ASSIWQGDQAF
J: TRBJ1-1
V: TRBV19
size: few

CDR3: ASQGVRNSPLH
J: TRBJ1-6
V: TRBV7-8
size: -

CDR3: ASSGGLGNQPQH
J: TRBJ1-5
V: TRBV5-1
size: -

CDR3: ASSPEQRTDTQY
J: TRBJ2-3
V: TRBV9
size: -

CDR3: ASSDVAGSAHEQF
J: TRBJ2-1
V: TRBV6-4
size: -

CDR3: ASSDGTSGDNEQF
J: TRBJ2-1
V: TRBV25-1
size: -

CDR3: ASTMVGQTGNTIY
J: TRBJ1-3
V: TRBV27
size: -

CDR3: SSSLVTAGEQY
J: TRBJ2-7
V: TRBV7-9
size: -

CDR3: SSSLEWAEKGYT
J: TRBJ1-2
V: TRBV7-9
size: -

CDR3: ASTNSGGETQY
J: TRBJ2-5
V: TRBV6-6
size: -

CDR3: SARRGGEIYGYT
J: TRBJ1-2
V: TRBV29-1
size: -

CDR3: ASSFRDSLTGELF
J: TRBJ2-2
V: TRBV11-1
size: -

CDR3: ASSRVPGSGYT
J: TRBJ1-2
V: TRBV5-6
size: -

CDR3: ASGGTTDNEQF
J: TRBJ2-1
V: TRBV9
size: -

CDR3: ASSHGGPSSYNEQF
J: TRBJ2-1
V: TRBV7-6
size: -

CDR3: ASTPLSLGGNQPQH
J: TRBJ1-5
V: TRBV28
size: -

CDR3: ASSYVPGQGESPLH
J: TRBJ1-6
V: TRBV6-5
size: -

CDR3: ASSSGKKGARAEQY
J: TRBJ2-7
V: TRBV7-2
size: -

CDR3: ASSLSGDTEAF
J: TRBJ1-1
V: TRBV7-2
size: -

CDR3: SARTSGGSYNEQF
J: TRBJ2-1
V: TRBV29-1
size: -

CDR3: AISLIYNEQF
J: TRBJ2-1
V: TRBV10-3
size: -

CDR3: ASSSARGQGNYGYT
J: TRBJ1-2
V: TRBV5-1
size: -

CDR3: AIREGQGTNQPQH
J: TRBJ1-5
V: TRBV10-3
size: -

CDR3: ASSVYRESDTQY
J: TRBJ2-3
V: TRBV9
size: -